These 6 T cell receptor beta chains share one sample of origin, sequenced in a study of identifying expanded T cells in peripheral blood. Some clones are missing from TCRdb's copy, which holds only in-frame ones; the method was immunoSEQ multiplex PCR. The profile shows some 78,000 clones, roughly four fifths of them singletons. The sequenced sample was blood. These receptors were taken from a person aged 18 to 70 in good health.

The chain has TRBV7-9 and TRBJ2-7; D remains ambiguous. Trimming took off 0 bases at V and 6 bases at J, with 3 bases between the two ends. The CDR3 loop spans 11 amino acids. CDR1 is SEHNR and CDR2 is FQNEAQ in the germline V gene (reference sequence). CDR3 sequence (DNA): TGTGCCAGCAGCTTAGCGTTCGAGCAGTACTTC. This encodes CASSLAFEQYF.

This clone is a singleton in its sample. The chain has TRBV6-5 and TRBJ2-3, with TRBD2 as a possible D gene (6 bases). V lost 8 bases and J 0 bases, leaving 12 bases between the germline ends. Per germline, CDR1 MNHEY and CDR2 SVGAGI. The CDR3 is made up of 14 amino acids. CDR3 residues: CASEEGRSTDTQYF. As DNA, the CDR3 is TGTGCCAGCGAGGAGGGGAGAAGCACAGATACGCAGTATTTT.

The V gene is TRBV7-2, the J gene TRBJ2-7; D remains ambiguous. CDR3 length: 12 amino acids. Germline values: CDR1 SGHTA, CDR2 FQGNSA. Trimming shortened V by 1 base and J by 7 bases, and 8 bases separated the two germline ends. The CDR3 DNA is TGTGCCAGCAGCTTAGTAAGGGTGGAGCAGTACTTC. The encoded protein is CASSLVRVEQYF.

The chain recombines TRBV5-6 with TRBJ2-2, with 10 bases fitting TRBD1. CDR3 length: 17 amino acids. Trimming cost V 4 bases and J 7 bases; bases outside gene matches: 13. Germline loops: CDR1 SGHDT, CDR2 YYEEEE. The CDR3 DNA reads TGTGCCAGCAGCCCGACAACCCGGACAGGGGGGTTCGGGGAGCTGTTTTTT. This codes for CASSPTTRTGGFGELFF. Looking up the rest from reference TRBV5-6 and TRBJ2-2 gives the full variable domain: DAGVTQSPTHLIKTRGQQVTLRCSPKSGHDTVSWYQQALGQGPQFIFQYYEEEERQRGNFPDRFSGHQFPNYSSELNVNALLLGDSALYLCASSPTTRTGGFGELFFGEGSRLTVL.

This sequence joins TRBV14 and TRBJ1-1; no firm D call. CDR3 length: 13 amino acids. CDR1 is SGHDN, CDR2 FVKESK, per germline. The V and J ends lost 3 bases and 2 bases respectively, with 7 bases between them. In DNA, the CDR3 is TGTGCCAGCAGCCATTCACAAAACACTGAAGCTTTCTTT. Its translation: CASSHSQNTEAFF.

The chain combines TRBV1 with TRBJ2-7; the D call in the table, TRBD1, was not verified against the DNA. TRBV1 is a documented pseudogene. The CDR3 has 17 residues. The CDR3 loop is CTSSLPAGTGVRREQYF. CDR3 in DNA: TGCACCAGCAGCCTGCCCGCCGGGACAGGGGTACGTCGAGAGCAGTACTTC.